These 4 T cell receptor beta chains were sequenced from one sample in a study of T cells after yellow fever vaccination. A single record per CDR3 protein comes from TCRdb applying MiXCR to the 5' RACE reads. In the table there are about 350,000 distinct CDR3 sequences, 7% to 9% of which are singletons. Sample: PBMCs, taken about 41 days after the first yellow fever vaccination. The receptor source for this set is a man between 18 and 35 years old who received the YFV17D yellow fever vaccine.

This clonotype was seen many times. The chain has TRBV24-1 and TRBJ1-5; TRBD1 agrees at 7 bases. Germline loops: CDR1 KGHDR, CDR2 SFDVKD. V shed 0 bases and J 16 bases; nucleotides not matched to a gene: 5. This CDR3 region has 12 residues. The CDR3 loop reads CATSDLPGQVHF. The CDR3 DNA is TGTGCCACCAGTGATTTGCCAGGACAGGTACATTTT.

The chain has TRBV7-3 and TRBJ2-1, with 7 bases aligning to TRBD1. CDR3 length: 14 residues. Germline CDR1 reads SGHTA; CDR2 reads FQGTGA. Trimming removed 5 bases from V and 7 bases from J; junction bases left unmatched: 8. The CDR3 region is CASSPRYRGNEQFF. The DNA for the CDR3 is TGTGCCAGCAGCCCAAGATACAGGGGAAATGAGCAGTTCTTC. The full variable domain, rest sourced from reference TRBV7-3 and TRBJ2-1, is GAGVSQTPSNKVTEKGKYVELRCDPISGHTALYWYRQSLGQGPEFLIYFQGTGAADDSGLPNDRFFAVRPEGSVSTLKIQRTERGDSAVYLCASSPRYRGNEQFFGPGTRLTVL.

This clonotype was found once. An end of the junction differs from the germline gene, which may be a read error. The V gene is TRBV20-1, the J gene TRBJ1-1, with 7 bases identical to TRBD1. The length of the CDR3 is 14 residues. Germline V gene lookup returns CDR1 DFQATT and CDR2 SNEGSKA (reference sequence). The CDR3 spells CCARPGTVNTEAFF. As DNA, the CDR3 is TGCTGTGCTCGTCCCGGGACAGTGAACACTGAAGCTTTCTTT.

This clonotype came up many times. The rearrangement joins TRBV28 to TRBJ2-7; the D is unclear. Deletions cut 6 bases from V and 0 bases from J, with 15 bases between. The germline V gene has CDR1 MDHEN and CDR2 SYDVKM. This CDR3 spans 15 amino acids. Here the CDR3 DNA reads TGTGCCAGCAGATCATTAAAACCTTCCTCCTACGAGCAGTACGTC. Translating gives CASRSLKPSSYEQYV.